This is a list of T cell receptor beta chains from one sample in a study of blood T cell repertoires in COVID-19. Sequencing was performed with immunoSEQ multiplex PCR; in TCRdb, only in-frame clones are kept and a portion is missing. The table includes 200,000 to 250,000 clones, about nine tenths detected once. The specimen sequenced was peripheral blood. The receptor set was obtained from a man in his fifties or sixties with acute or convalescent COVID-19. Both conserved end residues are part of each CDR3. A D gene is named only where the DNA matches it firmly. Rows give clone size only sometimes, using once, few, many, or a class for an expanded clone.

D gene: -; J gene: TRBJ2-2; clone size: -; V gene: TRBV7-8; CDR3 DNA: TGTGCCAGCAGCCCGACGCTAGAGATTAGCGGCCCGAACACCGGGGAGCTGTTTTTT; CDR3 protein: CASSPTLEISGPNTGELFF
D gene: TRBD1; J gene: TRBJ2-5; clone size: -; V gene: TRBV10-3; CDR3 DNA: TGTGCCATCAGTGAGGAAGGGACAGGGCAAGAGACCCAGTACTTC; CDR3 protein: CAISEEGTGQETQYF
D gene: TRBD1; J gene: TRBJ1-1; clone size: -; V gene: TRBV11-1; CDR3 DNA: TGTGCCAGCAGCCTTTCGGACAGGGCTGAAGCTTTCTTT; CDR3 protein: CASSLSDRAEAFF
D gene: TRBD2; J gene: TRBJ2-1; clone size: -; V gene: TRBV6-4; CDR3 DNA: TGTGCCAGCGGTAGCGGGGAAAGTAATGAGCAGTTCTTC; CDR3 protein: CASGSGESNEQFF
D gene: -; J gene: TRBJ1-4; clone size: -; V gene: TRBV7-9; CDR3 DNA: TGTGCCAGCAGCTTAGGGGGCCAGCCGAATGAAAAACTGTTTTTT; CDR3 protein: CASSLGGQPNEKLFF
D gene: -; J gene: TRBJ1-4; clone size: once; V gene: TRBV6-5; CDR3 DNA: TGTGCCAGCAGTTCTGGGGGCGCGGGAGGTGAAAAACTGTTTTTT; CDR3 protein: CASSSGGAGGEKLFF
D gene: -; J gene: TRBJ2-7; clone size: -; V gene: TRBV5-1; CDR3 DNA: TGCGCCAGCACTGCAGGCACGGCTACCCACGAGCAGTACTTC; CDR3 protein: CASTAGTATHEQYF
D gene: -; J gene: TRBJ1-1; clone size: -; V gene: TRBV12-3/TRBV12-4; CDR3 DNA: TGTGCCAGCAGTTTTTACAGACCCACTGAAGCTTTCTTT; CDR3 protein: CASSFYRPTEAFF
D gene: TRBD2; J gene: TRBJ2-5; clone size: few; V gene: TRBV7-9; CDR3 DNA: TGTGCCAGCAGCTTTAGCGGGGCCGGGGAGACCCAGTACTTC; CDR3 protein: CASSFSGAGETQYF
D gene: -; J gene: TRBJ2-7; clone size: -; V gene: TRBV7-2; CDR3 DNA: TGTGCCAGCCGAAGCCGGGGAGATATACCCTACGAGCAGTACTTC; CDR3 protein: CASRSRGDIPYEQYF
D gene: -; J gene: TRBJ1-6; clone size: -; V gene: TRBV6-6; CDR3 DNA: TGTGCCAGCAGTTCCGGGGAAAGGGAGCCGGGGGCCCTCCACTTT; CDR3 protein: CASSSGEREPGALHF
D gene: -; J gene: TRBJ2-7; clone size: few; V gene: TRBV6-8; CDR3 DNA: TGTGCCAGCAATCACAAACAGGGAATCGGCTACGAGCAGTACTTC; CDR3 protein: CASNHKQGIGYEQYF
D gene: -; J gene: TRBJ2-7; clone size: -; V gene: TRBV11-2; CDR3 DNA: TGTGCCAGCAGCTTAGATCGAACAGAGCAGTACTTC; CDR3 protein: CASSLDRTEQYF
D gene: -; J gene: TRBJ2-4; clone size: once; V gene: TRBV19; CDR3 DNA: TGTGCCAGTAGTATAACAGGGCTCAAAAACATTCAGTACTTC; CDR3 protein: CASSITGLKNIQYF
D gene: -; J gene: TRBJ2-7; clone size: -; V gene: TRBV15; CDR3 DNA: TGTGCCACCAGCAGAAGGAGGGACCGGCAATACGAGCAGTACTTC; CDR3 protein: CATSRRRDRQYEQYF
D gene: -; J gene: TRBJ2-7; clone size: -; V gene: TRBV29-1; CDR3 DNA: TGCAGCGCCGCCGACAGGTTCTACGAGCAGTACTTC; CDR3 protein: CSAADRFYEQYF
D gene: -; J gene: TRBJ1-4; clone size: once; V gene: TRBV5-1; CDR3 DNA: TGCGCCAGCAGCTCCTCCCTTTCAACTAATGAAAAACTGTTTTTT; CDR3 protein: CASSSSLSTNEKLFF
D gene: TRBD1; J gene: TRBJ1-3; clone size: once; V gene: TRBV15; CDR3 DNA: TGTGCCACCAGCAGAGTTCTTAGCCCGGGACAGGGGGCTGGAAACACCATATATTTT; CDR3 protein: CATSRVLSPGQGAGNTIYF
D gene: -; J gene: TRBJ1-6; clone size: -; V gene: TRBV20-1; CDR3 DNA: TGCAGTGCTAGAGACGTACCCCTCCACTTT; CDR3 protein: CSARDVPLHF
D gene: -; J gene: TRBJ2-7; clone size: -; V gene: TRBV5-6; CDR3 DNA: TGTGCCAGCAGCCTCGGAGTTTCTCCCTACGAGCAGTACTTC; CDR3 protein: CASSLGVSPYEQYF
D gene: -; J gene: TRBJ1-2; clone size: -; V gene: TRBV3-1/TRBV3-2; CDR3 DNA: TGTGCCAGCAGGCCGGCGGGGGGCCTGAACTATGGCTACACCTTC; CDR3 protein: CASRPAGGLNYGYTF
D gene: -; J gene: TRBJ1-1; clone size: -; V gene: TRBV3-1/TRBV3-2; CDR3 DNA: TGTGCCAGCAGCCCACTAGACGGTAACACTGAAGCTTTCTTT; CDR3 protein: CASSPLDGNTEAFF
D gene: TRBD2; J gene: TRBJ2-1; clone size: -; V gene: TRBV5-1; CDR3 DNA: TGCGCCAGCAGCTTGGTAGCGGGAGCCTACAATGAGCAGTTCTTC; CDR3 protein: CASSLVAGAYNEQFF
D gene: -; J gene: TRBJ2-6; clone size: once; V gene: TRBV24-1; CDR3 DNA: TGTGCCACACAGGGGAGGTCTGACTCTGGGGCCAACGTCCTGACTTTC; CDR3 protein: CATQGRSDSGANVLTF
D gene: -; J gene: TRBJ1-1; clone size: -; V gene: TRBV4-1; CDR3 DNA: TGCGCCAGCAGCCAAGAATGGGGGGGGCGGGCTGAAGCTTTCTTT; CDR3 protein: CASSQEWGGRAEAFF
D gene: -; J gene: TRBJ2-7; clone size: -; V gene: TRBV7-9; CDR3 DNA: TGTGCCAGCAGCCGAGGGGACACAGACTACGAGCAGTACTTC; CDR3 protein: CASSRGDTDYEQYF
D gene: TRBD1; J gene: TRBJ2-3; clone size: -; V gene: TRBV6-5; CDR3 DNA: TGTGCCAGCAGGGACAGGGTGACAGATACGCAGTATTTT; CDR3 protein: CASRDRVTDTQYF
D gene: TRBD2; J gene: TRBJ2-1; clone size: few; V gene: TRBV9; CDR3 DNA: TGTGCCAGCAGCGTCCCCCAGGGGTTAGCGGGGGGGCCCGGCAATGAGCAGTTCTTC; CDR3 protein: CASSVPQGLAGGPGNEQFF
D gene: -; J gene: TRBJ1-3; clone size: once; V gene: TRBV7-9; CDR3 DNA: TGTGCCAGCAGCCGCGGGACTTCTGGAAACACCATATATTTT; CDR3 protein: CASSRGTSGNTIYF
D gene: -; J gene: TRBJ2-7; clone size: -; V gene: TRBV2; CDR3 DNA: TGTGCCAGCAGTGATGTCTACGGCGAGCAGTACTTC; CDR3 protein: CASSDVYGEQYF
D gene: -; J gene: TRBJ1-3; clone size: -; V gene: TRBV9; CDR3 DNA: TGTGCCAGCAGCGAGGACTCCTTCTCTGGAAACACCATATATTTT; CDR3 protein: CASSEDSFSGNTIYF
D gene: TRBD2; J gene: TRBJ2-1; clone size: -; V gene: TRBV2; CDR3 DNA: TGTGCCAGCAGAAGGACTAGCGGGGGGGTCTACAATGAGCAGTTCTTC; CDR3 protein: CASRRTSGGVYNEQFF
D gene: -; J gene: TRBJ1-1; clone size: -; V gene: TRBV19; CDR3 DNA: TGTGCCAGTACTGAGGGGCCCGGGAGGACTGAAGCTTTCTTT; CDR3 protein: CASTEGPGRTEAFF
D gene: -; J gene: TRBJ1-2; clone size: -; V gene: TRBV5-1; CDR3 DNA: TGCGCCAGCAGCTTGACAGGGAATGGGCTTTATGGCTACACCTTC; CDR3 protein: CASSLTGNGLYGYTF
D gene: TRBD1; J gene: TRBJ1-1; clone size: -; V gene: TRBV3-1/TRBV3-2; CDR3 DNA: TGTGCCAGCAGCCCGTGGGACAGCAACACTGAAGCTTTCTTT; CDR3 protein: CASSPWDSNTEAFF
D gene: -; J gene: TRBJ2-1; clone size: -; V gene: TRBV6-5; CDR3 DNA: TGTGCCAGCATGGGGCAGATCTACAATGAGCAGTTCTTC; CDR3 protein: CASMGQIYNEQFF
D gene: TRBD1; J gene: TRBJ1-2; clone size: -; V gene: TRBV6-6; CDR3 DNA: TGTGCCAGCAGTTACCCCCCCGGACAGGGTCCTGGCTACACCTTC; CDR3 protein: CASSYPPGQGPGYTF
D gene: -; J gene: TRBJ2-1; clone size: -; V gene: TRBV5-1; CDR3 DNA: TGCGCCAGCAGCTTTAACAGTAACAATGAGCAGTTCTTC; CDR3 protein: CASSFNSNNEQFF
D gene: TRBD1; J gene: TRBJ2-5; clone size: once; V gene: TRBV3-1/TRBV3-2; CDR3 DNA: TGTGCCAGCAGCCAGACAGGGAAAGAGACCCAGTACTTC; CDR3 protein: CASSQTGKETQYF
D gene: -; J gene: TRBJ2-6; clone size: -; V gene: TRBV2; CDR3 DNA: TGTGCCAGCAGTGAACCACCCTTGAGCTCTGGGGCCAACGTCCTGACTTTC; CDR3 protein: CASSEPPLSSGANVLTF
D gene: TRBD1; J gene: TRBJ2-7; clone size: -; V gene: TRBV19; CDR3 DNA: TGTGCCAGTAGTGGGGACAGCTCCTACGAGCAGTACTTC; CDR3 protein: CASSGDSSYEQYF
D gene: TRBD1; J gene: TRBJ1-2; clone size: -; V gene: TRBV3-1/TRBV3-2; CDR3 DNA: TGTGCCAGCAGAGCGACAGGGGGTACGGTTTATGGCTACACCTTC; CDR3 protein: CASRATGGTVYGYTF
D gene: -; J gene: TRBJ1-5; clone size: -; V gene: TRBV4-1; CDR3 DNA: TGCGCCAGCAGCCAAGAACGGGGGGCTGGAGAGCCCCAGCATTTT; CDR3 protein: CASSQERGAGEPQHF
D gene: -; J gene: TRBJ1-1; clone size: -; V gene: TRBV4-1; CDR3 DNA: TGCGCCAGCAGCCCCCGGACAGTGAACACTGAAGCTTTCTTT; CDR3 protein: CASSPRTVNTEAFF
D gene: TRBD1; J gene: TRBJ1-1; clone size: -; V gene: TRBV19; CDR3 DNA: TGTGCCAGTAGTTTCGGGACAGGGGGCGTTTGGAACACTGAAGCTTTCTTT; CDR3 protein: CASSFGTGGVWNTEAFF
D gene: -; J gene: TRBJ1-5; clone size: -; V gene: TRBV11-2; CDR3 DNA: TGTGCCAGCAGGACTCCCCGGGGTAATCAGCCCCAGCATTTT; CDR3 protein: CASRTPRGNQPQHF